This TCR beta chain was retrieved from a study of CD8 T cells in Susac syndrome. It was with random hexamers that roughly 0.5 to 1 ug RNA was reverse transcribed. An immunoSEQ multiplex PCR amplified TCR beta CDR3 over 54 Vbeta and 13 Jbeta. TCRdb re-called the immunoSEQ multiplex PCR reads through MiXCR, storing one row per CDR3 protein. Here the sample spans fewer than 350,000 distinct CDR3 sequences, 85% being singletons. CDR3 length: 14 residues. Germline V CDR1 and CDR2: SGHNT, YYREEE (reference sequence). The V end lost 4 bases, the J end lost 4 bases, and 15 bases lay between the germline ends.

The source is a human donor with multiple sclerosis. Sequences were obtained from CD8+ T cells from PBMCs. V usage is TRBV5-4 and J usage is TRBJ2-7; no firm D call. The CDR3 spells CASSPGGRRYEQYF. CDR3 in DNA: TGTGCCAGCAGCCCGGGCGGCCGCCGATACGAGCAGTACTTC.